The TCR beta chain under discussion was sequenced for a study of blood T cell repertoires in COVID-19. This table comes from immunoSEQ multiplex PCR, and its TCRdb copy is limited to in-frame clones, with some not included. The top ten hold approximately 1.5% of the sample, which has more than 350,000 clones, roughly 88% seen once. CDR1 and CDR2 (germline): MDHEN, SYDVKM. V was clipped by 7 bases and J by 4 bases, with 16 bases between them. CDR3 length: 15 amino acids. The clonotype comes from a woman aged 18-29 years who had been exposed to COVID-19. The V call is TRBV28, the J call TRBJ1-4, with D perhaps matching TRBD1 (6 bases). Sequences were obtained from PBMCs or T cells enriched from blood (not recorded which). CDR3 DNA sequence: TGTGCCAGCACCCTCATGACAGGTCTTAATGAAAAACTGTTTTTT. Translating gives CASTLMTGLNEKLFF. The full variable domain, its missing parts supplied by reference TRBV28 and TRBJ1-4, is DVKVTQSSRYLVKRTGEKVFLECVQDMDHENMFWYRQDPGLGLRLIYFSYDVKMKEKGDIPEGYSVSREKKERFSLILESASTNQTSMYLCASTLMTGLNEKLFFGSGTQLSVL.